This TCR beta chain is from a study of T cells in Graves' hyperthyroidism and ophthalmopathy. Exclusion of patients followed from uncontrolled infection, other autoimmune disease, pregnancy or lactation. The PBMCs studied were ones that came from 8.5 to 10 ml fresh peripheral blood. This clonotype was counted ten times or more. Amplification yielded TCR beta CDR3 regions, with RNA transcripts as the source. A set of HTBI primers served as the primers for a first-round RT-PCR of the TCR CDR3. TCRdb re-called the multiplex PCR reads through MiXCR, storing one row per CDR3 protein. The sample shows about 600,000 distinct CDR3 sequences, 13% to 15% of them seen only once. V was pared by 2 bases and J by 4 bases, with 14 bases of the junction left unmatched. CDR3 length: 17 amino acids. Germline V gene lookup returns CDR1 MNHNY and CDR2 SVGAGI (reference sequence).

This TCR derives from a woman younger than 30 with Graves' ophthalmopathy. The chain has TRBV6-6 and TRBJ2-7, with TRBD1 matching 7 bases. The specimen was blood. The CDR3 loop is CASSYQRWAGGLYEQYF. The CDR3 DNA sequence: TGTGCCAGCAGTTACCAGAGGTGGGCAGGGGGTCTATACGAGCAGTACTTC.